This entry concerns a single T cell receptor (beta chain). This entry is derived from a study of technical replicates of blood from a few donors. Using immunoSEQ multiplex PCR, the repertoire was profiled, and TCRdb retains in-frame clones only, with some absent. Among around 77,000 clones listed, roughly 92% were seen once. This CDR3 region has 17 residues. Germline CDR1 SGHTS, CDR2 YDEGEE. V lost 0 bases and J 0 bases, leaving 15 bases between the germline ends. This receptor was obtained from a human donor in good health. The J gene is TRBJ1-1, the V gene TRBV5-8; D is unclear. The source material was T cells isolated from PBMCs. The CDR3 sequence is CASSLGSLRSVNTEAFF. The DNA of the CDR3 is TGTGCCAGCAGCTTGGGGTCCCTCAGGTCGGTGAACACTGAAGCTTTCTTT. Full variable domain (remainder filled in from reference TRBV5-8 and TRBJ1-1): EAGVTQSPTHLIKTRGQQATLRCSPISGHTSVYWYQQALGLGLQFLLWYDEGEERNRGNFPPRFSGRQFPNYSSELNVNALELEDSALYLCASSLGSLRSVNTEAFFGQGTRLTVV.